This T cell receptor (beta chain) came from a study of identical twins. General study results and limits: Zero-insertion results could be subject to partial confounding by invariant MAIT and iNKT cells. Beta clonotypes that were abundant in cord blood contained fewer insertions, a pattern absent from memory repertoires. Conclusions were drawn cross-sectionally by statistical analysis, without following the same donors.

Worth noting for this clonotype: The antigen remains undetermined.

MiXCR, applied by TCRdb to the 5' RACE reads, yields one record per CDR3 protein. The repertoire holds roughly 1,500,000 distinct CDR3 sequences, with 32% as singletons. The CDR3 is 15 residues long. The V and J ends lost 8 bases and 1 base respectively, with 18 bases between them. The sequence was obtained from a newborn girl in good health. The gene calls are TRBV12-3 or TRBV12-4 and TRBJ2-7; possibly TRBD1 or TRBD2 for D (5 bases each). Sequencing used cord blood. The chain's CDR3 is CASEGPGTASYEQYF. The CDR3 region has the DNA TGTGCCAGCGAAGGACCGGGGACGGCTTCCTACGAGCAGTACTTC.